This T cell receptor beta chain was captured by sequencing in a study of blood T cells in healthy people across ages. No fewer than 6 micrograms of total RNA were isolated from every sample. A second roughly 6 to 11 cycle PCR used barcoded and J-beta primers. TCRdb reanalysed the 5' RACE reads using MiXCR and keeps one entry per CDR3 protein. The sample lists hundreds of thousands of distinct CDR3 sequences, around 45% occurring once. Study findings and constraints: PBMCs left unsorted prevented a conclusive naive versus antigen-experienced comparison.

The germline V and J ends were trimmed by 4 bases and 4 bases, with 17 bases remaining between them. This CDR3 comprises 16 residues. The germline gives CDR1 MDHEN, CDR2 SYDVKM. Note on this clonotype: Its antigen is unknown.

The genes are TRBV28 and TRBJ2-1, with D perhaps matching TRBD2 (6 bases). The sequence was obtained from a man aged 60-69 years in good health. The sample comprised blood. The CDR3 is CASSSLVGGLYNEQFF. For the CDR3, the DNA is TGTGCCAGCAGTTCCCTGGTGGGGGGATTGTACAATGAGCAGTTCTTC.